Below are 20 T cell receptor beta chains sequenced from a single sample in a study of cytomegalovirus exposure and HLA in healthy donors. The primer mix had 60 Vbeta and 13 Jbeta primers. TCRdb's table, derived via immunoSEQ multiplex PCR, lists solely in-frame clones and lacks some. This table has 100,000 to 140,000 clones, around 77% appearing once. The sequenced material came from PBMCs. The receptors were gathered from a male donor in good health and CMV-seronegative.

V usage is TRBV5-1 and J usage is TRBJ1-6, with 7 bases identical to TRBD1. Germline V gene lookup returns CDR1 SGHRS and CDR2 YFSETQ. Trimming cost V 0 bases and J 6 bases; bases outside gene matches: 6. This CDR3 is 16 amino acids long. Here the CDR3 DNA reads TGCGCCAGCAGCTTGGAAGGCGGGACAGCTAATTCACCCCTCCACTTT. Translation gives CASSLEGGTANSPLHF.

This chain uses TRBV6-5 with TRBJ2-5; possible D gene TRBD1, 6 bases. With the DNA end fitting TRBJ2-7 better, the J assignment may be wrong. The CDR3 covers 15 residues. Per the germline V gene, CDR1 is MNHEY and CDR2 is SVGAGI. This CDR3 reads CASSPLQNRAYEQYF. The CDR3 DNA reads as TGTGCCAGCAGTCCCCTCCAGAACAGGGCCTACGAGCAGTACTTC.

V gene TRBV6-5 combines with J gene TRBJ1-2, with D possibly being TRBD1 (5 bases). Trimming removed 9 bases at V and 5 bases at J, with 16 bases between. Per germline, CDR1 MNHEY and CDR2 SVGAGI. The CDR3 covers 13 residues. The CDR3 reads CASWRGLGYGYTF. The CDR3 region has the DNA TGTGCCAGTTGGAGGGGCCTAGGATATGGCTACACCTTC.

This chain connects TRBV5-1 to TRBJ2-7; 8 bases fit TRBD2. V lost 0 bases to trimming and J lost 7 bases; unmatched junction nucleotides: 9. Germline V CDR1 and CDR2: SGHRS, YFSETQ. CDR3 length: 15 amino acids. The CDR3 sequence is CASSLEAGAFEEQYF. CDR3 sequence (DNA): TGCGCCAGCAGCTTGGAAGCGGGAGCCTTTGAGGAGCAGTACTTC.

The table lists this clone with a count of one. The V call is TRBV5-1, the J call TRBJ2-1, with 9 nucleotides matching TRBD1. The CDR3 loop spans 15 amino acids. CDR1 and CDR2 (germline): SGHRS, YFSETQ. After removal of 4 bases from V and 4 bases from J, the junction contained 6 bases not matched to a gene. This chain's CDR3 is CASSTGTGLYNEQFF. CDR3 coding DNA: TGCGCCAGCAGCACAGGGACAGGGTTATACAATGAGCAGTTCTTC.

The chain is built from TRBV5-4 and TRBJ2-1, with 10 bases aligning to TRBD2. This CDR3 has 17 amino acids. The trim removed 0 bases at V and 0 bases at J, leaving 3 bases unmatched. Germline loops: CDR1 SGHNT, CDR2 YYREEE (reference sequence). The CDR3 loop is CASSLGGLASSYNEQFF. In DNA, the CDR3 is TGTGCCAGCAGCTTGGGGGGACTAGCGAGCTCCTACAATGAGCAGTTCTTC.

A few counts support this clone. The genes are TRBV6-4 and TRBJ2-3; the D is unclear. In germline, CDR1 is MRHNA, CDR2 SNTAGT. The V end was cut by 5 bases, the J end by 0 bases, with 3 bases between. The CDR3 is made up of 12 amino acids. CDR3 region: CASSSSTDTQYF. The CDR3 DNA follows: TGTGCCAGCAGTTCTAGCACAGATACGCAGTATTTT.

This rearrangement joins TRBV19 to TRBJ1-4, with unresolved D. Germline CDR1 and CDR2: LNHDA and SQIVND (reference sequence). The CDR3 totals 14 residues. Trimming took 6 bases from V and 7 from J, leaving 15 bases between them. CDR3 amino acids: CASRREGSFEKLFF. The CDR3 nucleotides are TGTGCCAGTAGGCGGGAGGGATCGTTTGAAAAACTGTTTTTT. Combining the CDR3 with reference TRBV19 and TRBJ1-4 gives the whole variable domain DGGITQSPKYLFRKEGQNVTLSCEQNLNHDAMYWYRQDPGQGLRLIYYSQIVNDFQKGDIAEGYSVSREKKESFPLTVTSAQKNPTAFYLCASRREGSFEKLFFGSGTQLSVL.

This CDR3 is CATSRDQGPSGANVLTF. CDR3 DNA: TGTGCCACCAGCAGAGACCAGGGGCCCTCTGGGGCCAACGTCCTGACTTTC. The J gene is TRBJ2-6, the V gene TRBV15, with D possibly matching TRBD1 (6 bases). The CDR3 contains 17 residues. The germline V gene encodes CDR1 LNHNV and CDR2 YYDKDF (reference sequence). V gave up 0 bases and J gave up 0 bases, with 9 bases separating them.

The V gene is TRBV7-8, the J gene TRBJ2-3; D call uncertain. Germline values: CDR1 SGHVS, CDR2 FQNEAQ. This CDR3 is built from 17 residues. Trimming took 2 bases from V and 3 from J, leaving 18 bases between them. The CDR3 here is CASSLSDPRVWTDTQYF. Here the CDR3 DNA reads TGTGCCAGCAGCTTAAGCGACCCCCGAGTGTGGACAGATACGCAGTATTTT.

The V and J genes are TRBV18 and TRBJ1-5; TRBD1 matches 8 bases. Germline assignment: CDR1 KGHSH and CDR2 LQKENI. V shed 3 bases and J 6 bases; nucleotides not matched to a gene: 10. This CDR3 is 16 amino acids long. Written as DNA, the CDR3 is TGTGCCAGCTCACCTTCAGGACAGGGAAGTGGTCAGCCCCAGCATTTT. The encoded protein is CASSPSGQGSGQPQHF.

The chain couples TRBV6-1 to TRBJ2-7; tentatively, D is TRBD1 (5 bases). Germline CDR1 and CDR2: MNHNS and SASEGT. V was pared by 2 bases and J by 1 base, with 6 bases between. CDR3 length: 13 amino acids. CDR3 sequence (DNA): TGTGCCAGCAGTGAATGGACATCCTACGAGCAGTACTTC. Residues: CASSEWTSYEQYF.

This chain connects TRBV10-3 to TRBJ2-7; 9 bases align to TRBD1. CDR1 and CDR2 (germline): ENHRY, SYGVKD. Unmatched junction bases numbered 3, after V lost 6 bases and J lost 3 bases. The CDR3 totals 13 residues. CDR3 bases: TGTGCCATCAGCGGACAGGGGAGCTACGAGCAGTACTTC. This translates into CAISGQGSYEQYF.

This clone showed up just once. This chain joins TRBV4-1 and TRBJ1-3; 10 bases agree with TRBD1. CDR3 length: 17 amino acids. The V and J ends lost 5 bases and 0 bases, in that order; junction bases with no gene match: 7. The germline gives CDR1 MGHRA, CDR2 YSYEKL. The CDR3 coding sequence is TGCGCCAGCAGCAGAACGGGACAGGGGAGCTCTGGAAACACCATATATTTT. This sequence encodes CASSRTGQGSSGNTIYF.

This clone was observed a handful of times. The CDR3 region has the DNA TGTGCCAGCACCCGGACGGGGAGTGGCTACACCTTC. Protein sequence: CASTRTGSGYTF. The rearrangement uses TRBV6-5 and TRBJ1-2; D is uncertain. The ends were cut back, 7 bases at V and 7 bases at J, with 13 bases in the middle. The germline V gene encodes CDR1 MNHEY and CDR2 SVGAGI. The length of the CDR3 is 12 residues.

The chain joins TRBV6-5 to TRBJ1-3; D not resolved. The CDR3 covers 15 residues. Germline CDR1 and CDR2: MNHEY and SVGAGI. V was trimmed by 2 bases and J by 0 bases, leaving 8 bases between them. Written as DNA, the CDR3 is TGTGCCAGCAGTTACGCCGCGAGCTCTGGAAACACCATATATTTT. Amino acids: CASSYAASSGNTIYF.

The chain is built from TRBV29-1 and TRBJ2-7; TRBD2 matches 10 bases. The CDR3 is 13 amino acids. Germline values: CDR1 SQVTM, CDR2 ANQGSEA. J was trimmed by 4 bases and V by 7 bases; bases with no gene match: 7. The CDR3 here is CSDGAGGPYEQYF. The DNA of the CDR3 is TGCAGCGACGGAGCGGGAGGGCCATACGAGCAGTACTTC.

This chain joins TRBV4-1 and TRBJ2-7; 7 nucleotides line up with TRBD1. From germline, CDR1 is MGHRA and CDR2 YSYEKL. CDR3 length equals 17 residues. Trimming removed 4 bases from V and 0 bases from J; junction bases left unmatched: 12. The CDR3 sequence: CASSPPIGAGGSYEQYF. The CDR3 DNA reads as TGCGCCAGCAGCCCCCCCATCGGGGCAGGGGGCTCCTACGAGCAGTACTTC.

In its sample, this clone was seen once. This sequence joins TRBV29-1 and TRBJ1-4, with D perhaps matching TRBD1 (6 bases). CDR3 size: 12 residues. CDR1 and CDR2 from the germline V gene are SQVTM and ANQGSEA. Deletions cut 4 bases from V and 3 bases from J, with 6 bases between. The CDR3 DNA is TGCAGCGTTGGACAGGCTAATGAAAAACTGTTTTTT. Its protein product is CSVGQANEKLFF.

The chain links TRBV19 to TRBJ2-7; 7 nucleotides line up with TRBD1. In germline, CDR1 is LNHDA, CDR2 SQIVND (reference sequence). Losses at the gene ends were 6 bases for V and 1 base for J; bases not matched to a gene: 6. The CDR3 sequence is 14 residues long. CDR3 in DNA: TGTGCCAGTAGAACGGACAGGCTTTCCTACGAGCAGTACTTC. Its translation: CASRTDRLSYEQYF.